What follows describes a single T cell receptor beta chain. Per the authors' pipeline: Reference gene primer amplification yielded estimated nucleated cell counts. Produced via immunoSEQ multiplex PCR; TCRdb's table is partial and in-frame only. That table supplies the V and J calls and clone size; D and trimming were determined from the DNA. The repertoire consists of some 70,000 clones, with 80% to 90% occurring once and the leading ten covering approximately 22%. The data originate from a study of blood T cell repertoires in COVID-19. Whole-study context: The study drew acute and convalescent COVID-19 samples from the United States, Italy and Spain. Sources were T cells, B-cell-depleted T cells, or PBMCs; the material itself was cDNA or gDNA.

The sequence came from a woman in her sixties or seventies with acute or convalescent COVID-19. Material: peripheral blood.

CDR3 DNA sequence: TGTGCCAGACCCTATTACATTAGACACCCTGACAATTCACCCCTCCACTTT. Residues: CARPYYIRHPDNSPLHF. This chain joins TRBV9 and TRBJ1-6, with D hard to call. This CDR3 is 17 amino acids long. In germline, CDR1 is SGDLS, CDR2 YYNGEE. V was cut by 8 bases and J by 7 bases, with 25 bases left in between.